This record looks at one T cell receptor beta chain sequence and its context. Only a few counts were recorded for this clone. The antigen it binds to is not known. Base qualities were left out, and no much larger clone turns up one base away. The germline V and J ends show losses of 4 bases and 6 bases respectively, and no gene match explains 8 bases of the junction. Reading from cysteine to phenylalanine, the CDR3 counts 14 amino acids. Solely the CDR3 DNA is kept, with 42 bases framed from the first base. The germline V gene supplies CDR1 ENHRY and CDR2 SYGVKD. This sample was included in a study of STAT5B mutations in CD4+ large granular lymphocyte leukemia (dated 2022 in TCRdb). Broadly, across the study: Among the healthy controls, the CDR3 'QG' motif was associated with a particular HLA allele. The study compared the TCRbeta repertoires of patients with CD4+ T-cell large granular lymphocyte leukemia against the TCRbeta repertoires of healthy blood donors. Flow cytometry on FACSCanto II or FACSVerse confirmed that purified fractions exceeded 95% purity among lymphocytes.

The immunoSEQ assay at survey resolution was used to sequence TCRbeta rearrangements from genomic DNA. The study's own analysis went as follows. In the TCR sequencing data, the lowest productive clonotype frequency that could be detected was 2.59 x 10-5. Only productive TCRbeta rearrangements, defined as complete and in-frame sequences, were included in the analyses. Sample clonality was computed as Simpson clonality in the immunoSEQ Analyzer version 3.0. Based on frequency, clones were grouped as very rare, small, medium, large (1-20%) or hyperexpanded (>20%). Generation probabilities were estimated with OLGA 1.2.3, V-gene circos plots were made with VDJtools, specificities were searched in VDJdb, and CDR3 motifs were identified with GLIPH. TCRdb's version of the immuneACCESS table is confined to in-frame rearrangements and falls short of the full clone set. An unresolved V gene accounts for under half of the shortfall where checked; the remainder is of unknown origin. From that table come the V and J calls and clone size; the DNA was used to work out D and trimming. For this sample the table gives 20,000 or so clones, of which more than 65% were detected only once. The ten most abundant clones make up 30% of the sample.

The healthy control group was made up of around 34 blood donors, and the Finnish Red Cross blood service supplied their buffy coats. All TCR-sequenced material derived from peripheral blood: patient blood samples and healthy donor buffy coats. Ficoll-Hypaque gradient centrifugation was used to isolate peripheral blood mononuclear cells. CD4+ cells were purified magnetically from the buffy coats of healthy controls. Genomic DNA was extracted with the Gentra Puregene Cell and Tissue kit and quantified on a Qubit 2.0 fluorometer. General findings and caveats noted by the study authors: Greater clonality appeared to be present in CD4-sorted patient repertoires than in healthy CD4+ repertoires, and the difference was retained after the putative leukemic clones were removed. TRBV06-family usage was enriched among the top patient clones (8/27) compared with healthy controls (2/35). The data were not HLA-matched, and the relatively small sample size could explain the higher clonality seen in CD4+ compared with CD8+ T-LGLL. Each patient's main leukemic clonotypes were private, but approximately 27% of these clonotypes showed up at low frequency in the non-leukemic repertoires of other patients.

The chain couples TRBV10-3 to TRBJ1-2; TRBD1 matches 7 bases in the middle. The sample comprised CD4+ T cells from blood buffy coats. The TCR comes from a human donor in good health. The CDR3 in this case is CAISGGTADDGYTF. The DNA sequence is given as TGTGCCATCAGTGGGGGGACAGCCGATGATGGCTACACCTTC.